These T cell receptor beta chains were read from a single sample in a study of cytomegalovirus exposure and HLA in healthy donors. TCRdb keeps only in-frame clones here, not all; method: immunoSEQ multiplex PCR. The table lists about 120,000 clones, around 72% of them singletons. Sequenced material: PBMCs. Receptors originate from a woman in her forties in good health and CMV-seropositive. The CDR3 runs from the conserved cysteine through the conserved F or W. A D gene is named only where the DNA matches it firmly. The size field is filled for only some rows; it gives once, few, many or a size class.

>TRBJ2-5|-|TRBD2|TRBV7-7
CASSWQRGAQETQYF
TGTGCTAGCAGCTGGCAGCGGGGGGCCCAAGAGACCCAGTACTTC
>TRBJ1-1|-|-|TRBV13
CASSLGGGRAAFF
TGTGCCAGCAGCTTAGGCGGGGGGCGGGCAGCTTTCTTT
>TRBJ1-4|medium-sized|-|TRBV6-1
CASSEPGFIATNEKLFF
TGTGCCAGCAGTGAACCGGGATTTATAGCAACTAATGAAAAACTGTTTTTT
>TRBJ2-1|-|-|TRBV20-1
CSALHNEQFF
TGCAGTGCACTCCACAATGAGCAGTTCTTC
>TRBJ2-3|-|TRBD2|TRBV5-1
CASSSGAGDTQYF
TGCGCCAGCAGCTCCGGAGCGGGGGATACGCAGTATTTT
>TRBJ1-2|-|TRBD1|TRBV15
CATSTRTGGYTF
TGTGCCACCAGCACCCGGACAGGCGGCTACACCTTC
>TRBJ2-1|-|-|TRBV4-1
CASSQAGRVTSYNEQFF
TGCGCCAGCAGCCAAGCCGGCAGGGTGACCTCCTACAATGAGCAGTTCTTC
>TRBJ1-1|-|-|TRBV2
CASSSQGNTEAFF
TGTGCCAGCAGTTCACAGGGAAACACTGAAGCTTTCTTT
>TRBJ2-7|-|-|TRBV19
CASAPRALGTEQYF
TGTGCCAGTGCTCCCCGGGCTCTGGGGACTGAGCAGTACTTC
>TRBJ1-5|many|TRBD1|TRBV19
CASSTGQKNQPQHF
TGTGCCAGTAGTACGGGACAGAAAAATCAGCCCCAGCATTTT
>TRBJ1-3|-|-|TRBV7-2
CASSLWGVRNTIYF
TGTGCCAGCAGCTTATGGGGCGTCAGAAACACCATATATTTT
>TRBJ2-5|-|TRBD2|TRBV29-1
CSVEDLGPLAGGLETQYF
TGCAGCGTTGAAGATCTGGGTCCACTAGCGGGGGGCTTGGAGACCCAGTACTTC
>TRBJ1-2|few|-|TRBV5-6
CASSFGGAERGYTF
TGTGCCAGCAGCTTTGGGGGGGCCGAGAGGGGCTACACCTTC
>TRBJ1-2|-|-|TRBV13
CASSHANEGNYGYTF
TGTGCCAGCAGCCATGCCAATGAGGGAAACTATGGCTACACCTTC
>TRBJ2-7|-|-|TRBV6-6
CASSFPGERDEQYF
TGTGCCAGCAGTTTCCCGGGGGAAAGGGACGAGCAGTACTTC
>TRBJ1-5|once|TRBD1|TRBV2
CASSDRTGKNQPQHF
TGTGCCAGCAGTGATAGGACAGGGAAGAATCAGCCCCAGCATTTT
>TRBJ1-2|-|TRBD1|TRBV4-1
CASSQDTGTGANYGYTF
TGCGCCAGCAGCCAAGATACAGGGACAGGGGCTAACTATGGCTACACCTTC
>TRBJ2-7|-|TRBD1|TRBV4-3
CASSQGRGGPYEQYF
TGCGCCAGCAGCCAAGGCAGAGGGGGCCCCTACGAGCAGTACTTC
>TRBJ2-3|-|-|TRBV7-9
CASSLGQGTDTQYF
TGTGCCAGCAGCTTAGGTCAGGGCACAGATACGCAGTATTTT
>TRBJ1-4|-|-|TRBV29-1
CSGLRDLGGTNEKLFF
TGCAGCGGTCTCCGGGACCTAGGGGGTACTAATGAAAAACTGTTTTTT
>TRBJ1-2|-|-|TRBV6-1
CASSEVAVNYGYTF
TGTGCCAGCAGTGAAGTAGCGGTTAACTATGGCTACACCTTC
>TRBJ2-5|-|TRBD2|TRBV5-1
CASSQGLASETQYF
TGCGCCAGCAGCCAAGGACTAGCTTCTGAGACCCAGTACTTC
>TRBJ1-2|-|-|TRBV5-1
CASSSEGYNYGYTF
TGCGCCAGCAGCTCAGAGGGATATAACTATGGCTACACCTTC
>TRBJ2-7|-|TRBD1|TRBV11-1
CASSRQGVGYEQYF
TGTGCCAGCAGCCGACAGGGTGTCGGTTACGAGCAGTACTTC
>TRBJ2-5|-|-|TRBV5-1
CASSLANGGLGETQYF
TGCGCCAGCAGCTTGGCCAATGGGGGCCTGGGAGAGACCCAGTACTTC
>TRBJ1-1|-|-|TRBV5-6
CASSRGNTEAFF
TGTGCCAGCAGCCGGGGTAACACTGAAGCTTTCTTT
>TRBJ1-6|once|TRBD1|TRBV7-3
CASSYRGPDSPLHF
TGTGCCAGCAGCTACAGGGGCCCCGATTCACCCCTCCACTTT
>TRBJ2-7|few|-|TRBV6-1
CASSESAFGRSYEQYF
TGTGCCAGCAGTGAATCCGCATTTGGCCGATCCTACGAGCAGTACTTC
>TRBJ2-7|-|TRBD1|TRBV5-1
CASSPGQLMAYEQYF
TGCGCCAGCAGCCCGGGACAGCTGATGGCCTACGAGCAGTACTTC
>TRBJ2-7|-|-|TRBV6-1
CASVLDGPGEQYF
TGTGCCAGCGTACTCGACGGGCCGGGGGAGCAGTACTTC
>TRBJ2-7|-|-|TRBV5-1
CASSLWGRAYEQYF
TGCGCCAGCAGCTTGTGGGGCAGAGCCTACGAGCAGTACTTC
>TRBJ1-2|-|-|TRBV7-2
CASSLERASYGYTF
TGTGCCAGCAGCTTAGAACGCGCCTCCTATGGCTACACCTTC
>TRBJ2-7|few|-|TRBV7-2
CASSLGSGLTYEQYF
TGTGCCAGCAGCTTAGGAAGCGGGTTAACCTACGAGCAGTACTTC
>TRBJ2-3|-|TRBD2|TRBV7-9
CASSLTGGSDTQYF
TGTGCCAGCAGCTTAACGGGGGGGTCAGATACGCAGTATTTT
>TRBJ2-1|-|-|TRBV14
CASSQDIGSYNEQFF
TGTGCCAGCAGCCAGGACATCGGCTCCTACAATGAGCAGTTCTTC
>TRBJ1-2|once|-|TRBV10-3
CAISARLAPNYGYTF
TGTGCCATCAGTGCACGACTCGCCCCCAACTATGGCTACACCTTC
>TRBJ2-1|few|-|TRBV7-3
CASSLIAADNEQFF
TGTGCCAGCAGCTTAATAGCAGCTGACAATGAGCAGTTCTTC
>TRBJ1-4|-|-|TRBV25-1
CASSESRVTNEKLFF
TGTGCCAGCAGTGAATCGAGGGTAACTAATGAAAAACTGTTTTTT
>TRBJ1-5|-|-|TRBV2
CASSGNTPGGQPQHF
TGTGCCAGCAGTGGAAACACCCCGGGAGGGCAGCCCCAGCATTTT
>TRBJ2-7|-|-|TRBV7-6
CASSLASGIGDEQYF
TGTGCCAGCAGCTTAGCTTCGGGTATCGGGGACGAGCAGTACTTC
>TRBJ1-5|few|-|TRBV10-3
CATSGQYSNQPQHF
TGTGCCACTTCCGGACAGTATAGCAATCAGCCCCAGCATTTT
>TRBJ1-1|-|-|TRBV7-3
CASSSIDRNTEAFF
TGTGCCAGCAGTTCGATCGACAGGAACACTGAAGCTTTCTTT
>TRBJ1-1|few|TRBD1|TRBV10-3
CAIRDRDRNTEAFF
TGTGCCATCAGAGACCGGGACAGGAACACTGAAGCTTTCTTT
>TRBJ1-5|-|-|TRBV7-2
CASSLGRSVIGNQPQHF
TGTGCCAGCAGCTTAGGTCGGAGTGTAATCGGCAATCAGCCCCAGCATTTT
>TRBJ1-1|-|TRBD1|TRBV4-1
CASSRGQGVEAFF
TGCGCCAGCAGCCGGGGACAGGGCGTTGAAGCTTTCTTT
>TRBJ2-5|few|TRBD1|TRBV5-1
CASSPGQGDETQYF
TGCGCCAGCAGCCCGGGACAGGGCGACGAGACCCAGTACTTC
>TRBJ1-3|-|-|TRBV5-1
CASSLQGSGNTIYF
TGCGCCAGCAGCTTACAGGGTTCTGGAAACACCATATATTTT
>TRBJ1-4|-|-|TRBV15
CATSRDQGSRLFF
TGTGCCACCAGCAGAGATCAGGGTTCGAGACTGTTTTTT
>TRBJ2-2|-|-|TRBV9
CASSVATGRAAGELFF
TGTGCCAGCAGCGTAGCTACAGGGCGAGCGGCCGGGGAGCTGTTTTTT
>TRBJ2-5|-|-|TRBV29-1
CSVEGQGKETQYF
TGCAGCGTTGAAGGCCAGGGGAAGGAGACCCAGTACTTC
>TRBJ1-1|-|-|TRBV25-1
CASSELGVADTEAFF
TGTGCCAGCAGTGAATTAGGGGTCGCCGACACTGAAGCTTTCTTT
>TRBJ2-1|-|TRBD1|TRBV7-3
CASSNYWDSPNNEQFF
TGTGCCAGCAGCAACTATTGGGACAGCCCTAACAATGAGCAGTTCTTC
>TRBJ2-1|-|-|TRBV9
CASSAYRSSYNEQFF
TGTGCCAGCAGCGCCTACAGGAGCTCCTACAATGAGCAGTTCTTC
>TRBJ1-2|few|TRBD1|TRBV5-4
CASSLGQGDLNYGYTF
TGTGCCAGCAGCTTGGGACAGGGGGATCTCAACTATGGCTACACCTTC
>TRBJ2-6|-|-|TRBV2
CASSARGSGANVLTF
TGTGCCAGCAGTGCAAGGGGCTCTGGGGCCAACGTCCTGACTTTC
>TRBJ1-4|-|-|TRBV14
CASSQEGAVNNEKLFF
TGTGCCAGCAGCCAAGAGGGGGCAGTTAATAATGAAAAACTGTTTTTT
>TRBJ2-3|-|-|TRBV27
CASSFSPTGTQYF
TGTGCCAGCAGTTTCTCCCCCACGGGTACGCAGTATTTT
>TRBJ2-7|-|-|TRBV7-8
CASSLSGGITYEQYF
TGTGCCAGCAGCTTGTCTGGGGGCATAACCTACGAGCAGTACTTC
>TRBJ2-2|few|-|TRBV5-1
CASSLDRPNTGELFF
TGCGCCAGTTCCCTCGACAGACCGAACACCGGGGAGCTGTTTTTT